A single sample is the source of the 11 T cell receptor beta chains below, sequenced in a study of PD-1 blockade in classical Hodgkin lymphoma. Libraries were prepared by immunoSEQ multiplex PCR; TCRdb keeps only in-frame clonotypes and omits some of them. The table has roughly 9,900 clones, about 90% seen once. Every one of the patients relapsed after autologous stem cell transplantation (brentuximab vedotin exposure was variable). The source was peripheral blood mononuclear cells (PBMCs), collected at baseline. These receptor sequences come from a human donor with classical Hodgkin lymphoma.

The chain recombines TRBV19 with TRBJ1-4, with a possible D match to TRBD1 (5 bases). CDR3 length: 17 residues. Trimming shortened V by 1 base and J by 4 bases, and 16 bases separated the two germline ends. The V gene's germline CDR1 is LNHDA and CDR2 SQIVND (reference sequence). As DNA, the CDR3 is TGTGCCAGTAGTATAGTGTTAGGGGCTGGGGATAATGAAAAACTGTTTTTT. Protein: CASSIVLGAGDNEKLFF.

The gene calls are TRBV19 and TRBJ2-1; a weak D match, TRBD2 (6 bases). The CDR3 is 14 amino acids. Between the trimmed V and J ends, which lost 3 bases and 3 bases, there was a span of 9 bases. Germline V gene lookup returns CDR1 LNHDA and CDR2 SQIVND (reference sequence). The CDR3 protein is CASSIGGIYNEQFF. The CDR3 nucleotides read TGTGCCAGTAGTATCGGGGGAATCTACAATGAGCAGTTCTTC. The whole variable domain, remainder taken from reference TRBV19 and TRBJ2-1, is DGGITQSPKYLFRKEGQNVTLSCEQNLNHDAMYWYRQDPGQGLRLIYYSQIVNDFQKGDIAEGYSVSREKKESFPLTVTSAQKNPTAFYLCASSIGGIYNEQFFGPGTRLTVL.

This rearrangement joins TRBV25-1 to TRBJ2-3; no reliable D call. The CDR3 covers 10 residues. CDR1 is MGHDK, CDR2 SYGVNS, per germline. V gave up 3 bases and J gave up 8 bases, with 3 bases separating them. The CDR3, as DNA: TGTGCCAGCAGTGATCGTACGCAGTATTTT. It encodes CASSDRTQYF.

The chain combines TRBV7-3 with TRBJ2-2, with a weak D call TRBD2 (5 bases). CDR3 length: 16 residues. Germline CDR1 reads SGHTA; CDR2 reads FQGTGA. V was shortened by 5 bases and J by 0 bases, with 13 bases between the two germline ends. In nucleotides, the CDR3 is TGTGCCAGCAGCCCCCGCGGGCCCACGAACACCGGGGAGCTGTTTTTT. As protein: CASSPRGPTNTGELFF.

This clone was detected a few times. The CDR3 protein is CASSKSGTGASGANVLTF. For the CDR3, the DNA is TGTGCCAGTAGTAAATCCGGGACAGGGGCCTCCGGGGCCAACGTCCTGACTTTC. The chain uses TRBV19 and TRBJ2-6; 10 positions agree with TRBD1. J lost 4 bases, V lost 4 bases, and 10 bases had no gene match. This CDR3 is built from 18 residues. The germline V gene has CDR1 LNHDA and CDR2 SQIVND (reference sequence).

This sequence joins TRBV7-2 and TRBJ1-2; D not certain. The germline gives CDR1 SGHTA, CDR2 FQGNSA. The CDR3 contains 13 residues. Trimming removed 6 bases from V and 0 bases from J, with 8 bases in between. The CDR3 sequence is CASSPVANYGYTF. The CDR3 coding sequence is TGTGCCAGCAGTCCCGTAGCTAACTATGGCTACACCTTC.

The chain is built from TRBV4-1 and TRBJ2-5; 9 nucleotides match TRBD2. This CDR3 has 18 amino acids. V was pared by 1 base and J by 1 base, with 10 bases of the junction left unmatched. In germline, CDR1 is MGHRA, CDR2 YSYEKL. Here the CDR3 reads CASSQAPSTSGPQETQYF. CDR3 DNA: TGCGCCAGCAGCCAAGCACCCTCAACTAGCGGGCCCCAAGAGACCCAGTACTTC.

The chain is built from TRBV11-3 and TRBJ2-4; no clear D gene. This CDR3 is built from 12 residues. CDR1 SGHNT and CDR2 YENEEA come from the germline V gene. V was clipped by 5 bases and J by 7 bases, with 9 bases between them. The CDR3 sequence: CASSSWANIQYF. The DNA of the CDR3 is TGTGCCAGCAGCAGTTGGGCGAACATTCAGTACTTC.

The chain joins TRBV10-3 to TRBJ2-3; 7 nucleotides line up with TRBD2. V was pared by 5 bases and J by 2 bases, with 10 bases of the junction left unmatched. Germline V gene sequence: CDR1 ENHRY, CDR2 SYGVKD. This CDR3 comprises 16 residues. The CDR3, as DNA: TGTGCCATCAGTCCGTCGCTAGCGGCCAACACAGATACGCAGTATTTT. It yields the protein CAISPSLAANTDTQYF.

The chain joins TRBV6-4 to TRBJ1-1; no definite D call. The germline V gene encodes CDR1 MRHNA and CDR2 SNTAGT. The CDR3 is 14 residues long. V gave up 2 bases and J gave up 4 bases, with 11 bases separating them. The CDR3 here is CASSDRSDSTEAFF. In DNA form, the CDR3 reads TGTGCCAGCAGTGACCGGTCTGATAGCACTGAAGCTTTCTTT.

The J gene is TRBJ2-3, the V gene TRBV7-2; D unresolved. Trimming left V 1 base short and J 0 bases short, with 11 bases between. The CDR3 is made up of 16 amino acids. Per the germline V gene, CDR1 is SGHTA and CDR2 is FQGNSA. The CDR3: CASSLVGGASTDTQYF. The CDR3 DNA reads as TGTGCCAGCAGCTTAGTCGGCGGAGCTAGCACAGATACGCAGTATTTT.